The 6 T cell receptor beta chains below all came from one sample that was sequenced in a study of blood T cell repertoires in COVID-19 (TCRdb year 2020). Library method: the immunoSEQ multiplex PCR assay. Entries here come from immuneACCESS through TCRdb and include only in-frame sequences with V and J called. Some clones fail to appear in such tables; in the studies checked, an unresolved V gene covers under half of the shortfall, and the cause of the remainder is unknown. Here the sample has 56,000 or so clones; roughly 89% occur a single time. The ten largest account for around 4% of the sample. Sequenced input: peripheral blood. The receptors stem from a man aged 45-60 years with acute or convalescent COVID-19.

The chain uses TRBV6-2 or TRBV6-3 and TRBJ2-5; 8 positions match TRBD1. The V gene's germline CDR1 is MNHEY and CDR2 SVGEGT. V shed 3 bases, J shed 5 bases, and the junction held 2 bases outside the gene matches. The CDR3 sequence is 13 residues long. The CDR3 sequence: CASSYYRGETQYF. The CDR3 DNA reads TGTGCCAGCAGTTATTACAGGGGGGAGACCCAGTACTTC.

V is TRBV4-2 and J is TRBJ2-2, with 12 bases identical to TRBD2. The CDR3 is made up of 18 amino acids. Germline loops: CDR1 LGHNA, CDR2 YNFKEQ. V lost 2 bases to trimming and J lost 5 bases; unmatched junction nucleotides: 9. For the CDR3, the DNA is TGTGCCAGCAGCCAATACAGCCTAGCGGGGGGGCCGACCGGGGAGCTGTTTTTT. It yields the protein CASSQYSLAGGPTGELFF.

J is TRBJ1-5 and V is TRBV27; TRBD1 aligns across 7 bases. V dropped 3 bases and J dropped 0; count of bases not matched to a gene: 8. CDR3 length equals 17 residues. Germline assignment: CDR1 MNHEY and CDR2 SMNVEV (reference sequence). The DNA for the CDR3 is TGTGCCAGCAGTTTTACTTCCCCAGGGGGTAGCAATCAGCCCCAGCATTTT. Its protein product is CASSFTSPGGSNQPQHF.

This clone came up a few times. V and J are TRBV19 and TRBJ2-7, with 9 bases matching TRBD2. The germline gives CDR1 LNHDA, CDR2 SQIVND (reference sequence). V lost 0 bases to trimming and J lost 0 bases; unmatched junction nucleotides: 6. The CDR3 consists of 17 residues. The CDR3 is CASSIEATSGVSYEQYF. CDR3 bases: TGTGCCAGTAGTATAGAGGCGACTAGCGGAGTCTCCTACGAGCAGTACTTC.

The chain joins TRBV24-1 to TRBJ2-1; 11 bases are a match to TRBD2. Trimming cost V 4 bases and J 2 bases; bases outside gene matches: 3. CDR3 size: 16 residues. Germline V gene lookup returns CDR1 KGHDR and CDR2 SFDVKD. The CDR3 reads CATSESLAGAYNEQFF. CDR3 nucleotide sequence: TGTGCCACCAGTGAATCACTAGCGGGAGCCTACAATGAGCAGTTCTTC.

Only one count was recorded for this clone. V gene TRBV11-3 combines with J gene TRBJ2-7; 7 bases line up with TRBD2. CDR1 SGHNT and CDR2 YENEEA come from the germline V gene. V trimming: 8 bases; J trimming: 3 bases; junction bases outside the gene matches: 10. The CDR3 is made up of 14 amino acids. The CDR3 DNA follows: TGTGCCAGCTCCCTGGGGGGGTCGGGCTACGAGCAGTACTTC. Translating it yields CASSLGGSGYEQYF.